This T cell receptor beta chain was captured in a study of CD8+CD57+ T cells in acquired aplastic anemia. Overall study findings and caveats: CD8+ Simpson's diversity did not differ significantly between patients and controls.

In regard to this clonotype: As yet, its antigen is unknown.

Patients chosen for sequencing had shown CD8+CD57+ cell expansion by flow cytometry. At the time of blood sampling, patients had not yet received any therapy. V dropped 4 bases and J dropped 5 bases, with 14 bases sitting between them. The germline CDR1 and CDR2 sequences are SEHNR and FQNEAQ (reference sequence). The CDR3 contains 14 residues. The template used for profiling TCR beta VDJ and CDR3 was genomic DNA. From the reads, TCRdb called clonotypes with MiXCR, one entry per CDR3 protein. This table has about 270,000 distinct CDR3 sequences, approximately 80% appearing once. The sample comprised sorted CD4+, CD8+, or CD8+CD57+ T cells (not recorded which) from PBMCs. The J gene is TRBJ1-1, the V gene TRBV7-9, with D possibly TRBD1 on 6 matching bases. This receptor was obtained from a human donor with aplastic anemia. CDR3 sequence: CASSSGASATEAFF. The DNA of the CDR3 is TGTGCCAGCAGCTCAGGGGCGTCGGCGACTGAAGCTTTCTTT.